These 24 T cell receptor beta chains share one sample of origin, sequenced in a study of OX40 agonist ivuxolimab in advanced cancers. Clones were sequenced by immunoSEQ multiplex PCR, and TCRdb holds only the in-frame ones, with some missing. The sample has under 65,000 clones; approximately 89% are singletons. The sample consisted of CD4+ or CD8+ T cells sorted from blood, taken in a trial of the OX40 agonist ivuxolimab. The receptors derive from an adult with an advanced solid tumor such as melanoma, head and neck, liver or kidney cancer.

The chain employs TRBV11-1 and TRBJ2-2, with D perhaps TRBD2 (6 bases). V was clipped by 2 bases and J by 8 bases, with 12 bases between them. Per the germline V gene, CDR1 is SGHAT and CDR2 is FQDESV (reference sequence). The CDR3 is 14 residues long. The CDR3 sequence: CASSLRQGGGELFF. As DNA, the CDR3 is TGTGCCAGCAGCTTAAGGCAGGGAGGAGGGGAGCTGTTTTTT.

This chain links TRBV5-1 with TRBJ2-5; TRBD2 might be the D (6 bases). The CDR3 is 15 residues long. Trimming removed 0 bases at V and 9 bases at J, with 18 bases between. Germline V CDR1 and CDR2: SGHRS, YFSETQ. CDR3 DNA sequence: TGCGCCAGCAGCTTGGAGGCAGGGCGGGATGGGGCCCAGTACTTC. It is translated as CASSLEAGRDGAQYF.

This chain uses TRBV4-1 with TRBJ2-1; 11 bases fit TRBD2. With 2 bases clipped from V and 8 bases from J, the junction kept 14 bases outside the gene matches. Germline V gives CDR1 MGHRA, CDR2 YSYEKL. The length of the CDR3 is 18 residues. CDR3 residues: CASSQFYSGGGLSYEQFF. CDR3 nucleotides: TGCGCCAGCAGCCAATTTTATAGCGGGGGGGGCCTTAGCTATGAGCAGTTCTTC.

The rearrangement uses TRBV2 and TRBJ2-5; D remains ambiguous. Germline loops: CDR1 SNHLY, CDR2 FYNNEI. This CDR3 is 13 amino acids long. Trimming pared 10 bases from V and 4 bases from J, leaving 16 bases between. CDR3 nucleotide sequence: TGTGCCATCCAAGGCCACAACGGAGAGACCCAGTACTTC. Translation: CAIQGHNGETQYF.

The chain combines TRBV10-3 with TRBJ2-2; 10 bases line up with TRBD1. This CDR3 spans 18 amino acids. The junction had 12 bases not matched to a gene; V was cut back by 5 bases and J by 3 bases. Germline V gene data show CDR1 as ENHRY and CDR2 as SYGVKD. Here the CDR3 DNA reads TGTGCCATCAGTCCAACCGGGACAGGGGTACATTACACCGGGGAGCTGTTTTTT. This sequence encodes CAISPTGTGVHYTGELFF.

The chain couples TRBV6-5 to TRBJ2-1; no reliable D call. V lost 5 bases and J lost 10, with 15 bases in between. Germline lookup yields CDR1 MNHEY and CDR2 SVGAGI. CDR3 length equals 13 residues. The CDR3 nucleotides are TGTGCCAGCAGTCCCGACACGGGTGTCGAGCAGTTCTTC. Residues: CASSPDTGVEQFF.

V is TRBV6-5 and J is TRBJ2-2; maybe TRBD2 (5 bases). The CDR3 length is 13 residues. Trimming cost V 4 bases and J 4 bases, with 7 bases left between them. Germline-derived CDR1 and CDR2 are MNHEY and SVGAGI. The CDR3 region is CASSFGGTGELFF. CDR3 DNA: TGTGCCAGCAGTTTCGGAGGCACCGGGGAGCTGTTTTTT.

This clone was picked up a small number of times. V and J are TRBV2 and TRBJ1-6; the match to TRBD1 covers 10 bases. This CDR3 region has 14 residues. Unmatched junction bases numbered 5, after V lost 6 bases and J lost 9 bases. Per the germline V gene, CDR1 is SNHLY and CDR2 is FYNNEI. The CDR3 DNA is TGTGCCAGCAGAAGTGGGACAGGGGCTTCACCCCTCCACTTT. Encoded protein: CASRSGTGASPLHF.

The V gene is TRBV30, the J gene TRBJ1-5; 8 bases align to TRBD1. Trimming cost V 0 bases and J 6 bases; bases outside gene matches: 7. CDR3 size: 15 residues. Germline V CDR1 and CDR2: GTSNPN, SVGIG (reference sequence). The CDR3 loop reads CAWSVEDRAGQPQHF. The CDR3 DNA is TGTGCCTGGAGTGTAGAGGACAGGGCAGGTCAGCCCCAGCATTTT.

J is TRBJ2-7 and V is TRBV5-5, with D possibly called TRBD1 or TRBD2 (5 bases each). V shed 5 bases and J shed 5 bases, with 23 bases lying between them. This CDR3 comprises 16 residues. CDR1 and CDR2 from the germline V gene are SGHKS and YYEKEE (reference sequence). CDR3 in DNA: TGTGCCAGCAGTCCGGGACGGCGGTCGCTGGTCGACGAGCAGTACTTC. It translates to CASSPGRRSLVDEQYF.

The chain uses TRBV5-1 and TRBJ1-3; 7 positions match TRBD1. The germline CDR1 and CDR2 sequences are SGHRS and YFSETQ. Losses at the gene ends were 2 bases for V and 5 bases for J; bases not matched to a gene: 19. The CDR3 loop spans 19 amino acids. For the CDR3, the DNA is TGCGCCAGCAGCTTAGGCCCCTACCGGACAGGACAAAAGCGAAACACCATATATTTT. Its translation is CASSLGPYRTGQKRNTIYF. The whole variable domain, remainder taken from reference TRBV5-1 and TRBJ1-3, is KAGVTQTPRYLIKTRGQQVTLSCSPISGHRSVSWYQQTPGQGLQFLFEYFSETQRNKGNFPGRFSGRQFSNSRSEMNVSTLELGDSALYLCASSLGPYRTGQKRNTIYFGEGSWLTVV.

The rearrangement links TRBV28 to TRBJ2-3; the match to TRBD2 covers 11 bases. Germline-derived CDR1 and CDR2 are MDHEN and SYDVKM. The CDR3 covers 22 residues. The J segment lost 3 bases and the V segment lost 5 bases, leaving 25 bases of the junction unmatched. CDR3 in amino acids: CASSPTAGTDRSGLAVTDTQYF. CDR3 bases: TGTGCCAGCAGTCCGACGGCCGGGACGGACCGATCGGGACTAGCGGTAACAGATACGCAGTATTTT.

The V call is TRBV2, the J call TRBJ1-6, with D possibly matching TRBD1 (5 bases). V was pared by 0 bases and J by 9 bases, with 15 bases between. Germline CDR1 reads SNHLY; CDR2 reads FYNNEI. The CDR3 consists of 16 residues. The CDR3 nucleotides are TGTGCCAGCAGTGAAGCCCGGGGGATTGTTAGTTCACCCCTCCACTTT. This translates into CASSEARGIVSSPLHF.

V gene TRBV25-1 combines with J gene TRBJ2-1; TRBD1 matches at 10 bases. With V trimmed by 3 bases and J by 9 bases, 8 bases remained unmatched. Germline CDR1 reads MGHDK; CDR2 reads SYGVNS. This CDR3 contains 15 residues. CDR3 in amino acids: CASSDPGTGDGEQFF. The CDR3 bases are TGTGCCAGCAGTGACCCCGGGACAGGGGACGGTGAGCAGTTCTTC.

This clone was seen more than once but under ten times. This chain connects TRBV6-1 to TRBJ1-4; 10 bases are shared with TRBD1. Germline V CDR1 and CDR2: MNHNS, SASEGT. There are 16 residues in the CDR3. Germline trimming cut 4 bases from V and 6 bases from J; bases unmatched to any gene: 8. CDR3 sequence (DNA): TGTGCCAGCAGTGCCTTCCCCGGGACAGGGGATGAAAAACTGTTTTTT. As protein: CASSAFPGTGDEKLFF.

This sequence joins TRBV13 and TRBJ2-4; D might be TRBD1 or TRBD2, each matching 5 bases. This CDR3 spans 13 amino acids. V was shortened by 4 bases and J by 5 bases, with 9 bases between the two germline ends. Germline CDR1 is PRHDT and CDR2 is FYEKMQ (reference sequence). The CDR3 is CASSSGTENIQYF. DNA for the CDR3: TGTGCCAGCAGCTCCGGGACGGAAAACATTCAGTACTTC. Full variable domain (remainder filled in from reference TRBV13 and TRBJ2-4): AAGVIQSPRHLIKEKRETATLKCYPIPRHDTVYWYQQGPGQDPQFLISFYEKMQSDKGSIPDRFSAQQFSDYHSELNMSSLELGDSALYFCASSSGTENIQYFGAGTRLSVL.

The chain carries TRBV7-2 and TRBJ2-3; 11 nucleotides line up with TRBD2. There are 14 residues in the CDR3. Trimming removed 7 bases from V and 7 bases from J; junction bases left unmatched: 7. Germline CDR1 reads SGHTA; CDR2 reads FQGNSA. The CDR3 protein is CASKPGLAAHTQYF. In DNA form, the CDR3 reads TGTGCCAGCAAACCGGGACTAGCGGCACATACGCAGTATTTT.

The rearrangement links TRBV7-8 to TRBJ2-5; 8 nucleotides line up with TRBD2. Germline CDR1 is SGHVS and CDR2 is FQNEAQ. J lost 5 bases, V lost 6 bases, and 5 bases had no gene match. The CDR3 is made up of 13 amino acids. The CDR3 region is CASSFSGAETQYF. In nucleotides, the CDR3 is TGTGCCAGCAGTTTTAGCGGGGCCGAGACCCAGTACTTC.

In the case of this clone: The junction differs from germline at one of its ends, possibly a read error. CDR3 DNA sequence: TGTGCCAGTAGCATCTCCGGAGGGGGGCCTAGGGCCTTC. Its translation is CASSISGGGPRAF. The rearrangement uses TRBV19 and TRBJ1-2, with D maybe TRBD1 (6 bases). The V gene's germline CDR1 is LNHDA and CDR2 SQIVND (reference sequence). The CDR3 runs 13 residues.

This clone was seen only a few times. V and J are TRBV6-5 and TRBJ1-1, with 8 bases identical to TRBD1. Germline lookup yields CDR1 MNHEY and CDR2 SVGAGI. The V gene end was trimmed by 8 bases and the J gene end by 3 bases; junction bases not matched to a gene: 11. This CDR3 spans 15 amino acids. DNA of the CDR3: TGTGCCAGCCTCGGTTTCGGACAGGGTTACACTGAAGCTTTCTTT. As protein: CASLGFGQGYTEAFF.

This clone appeared a single time. V and J are TRBV28 and TRBJ2-7; TRBD2 aligns across 9 bases. Germline CDR1 and CDR2: MDHEN and SYDVKM. CDR3 size: 18 residues. After removal of 6 bases from V and 6 bases from J, the junction contained 21 bases not matched to a gene. CDR3 protein: CASSRPSFRLAANSEQYF. The CDR3 nucleotides read TGTGCCAGCAGCCGACCCTCCTTCCGACTAGCGGCTAACTCCGAGCAGTACTTC.

This chain links TRBV11-2 with TRBJ2-7; D is uncertain. The CDR3 extends over 15 amino acids. Germline V gene sequence: CDR1 SGHAT, CDR2 FQNNGV. Trimming removed 4 bases from V and 3 bases from J, with 16 bases in between. The CDR3 is CASSSSPTSFYEQYF. In DNA, the CDR3 is TGTGCCAGCAGCTCCTCCCCGACAAGCTTCTACGAGCAGTACTTC.

The V call is TRBV5-1, the J call TRBJ2-2, with 10 bases lining up with TRBD1. Per germline, CDR1 SGHRS and CDR2 YFSETQ. This CDR3 comprises 17 residues. The V and J ends lost 0 bases and 0 bases, in that order; junction bases with no gene match: 2. The CDR3 region has the DNA TGCGCCAGCAGCTTGGAGGGACAGGGGACGAACACCGGGGAGCTGTTTTTT. Translated: CASSLEGQGTNTGELFF.

This clone was detected a few times. The chain carries TRBV2 and TRBJ2-7; 12 positions match TRBD2. This CDR3 contains 15 residues. Unmatched junction bases numbered 3, after V lost 6 bases and J lost 0 bases. The germline CDR1 and CDR2 sequences are SNHLY and FYNNEI. CDR3 in DNA: TGTGCCAGCAGACTAGCGGGGGGCTACTCCTACGAGCAGTACTTC. This codes for CASRLAGGYSYEQYF.